The clone carrying this TCR beta chain was counted only a few times. Its antigen is as yet unknown. PCR employed 60 Vbeta and 13 Jbeta primers. Libraries were prepared by immunoSEQ multiplex PCR; TCRdb keeps only in-frame clonotypes and omits some of them. This table has some 190,000 clones, 85% appearing once. The germline gives CDR1 LNHDA, CDR2 SQIVND (reference sequence). The trim removed 6 bases at V and 6 bases at J, leaving 19 bases unmatched. CDR3 size: 18 residues. These data belong to a study of cytomegalovirus exposure and HLA in healthy donors. Study-level points and caveats: In a later analysis, TCR beta V- and J-gene trimming showed a link to a missense DCLRE1C variant. Across HLA loci, a later analysis found differing TCR association rates, with DRB1 most and HLA-C fewest.

The TCR sequence derives from a boy aged 2 to 9 in good health and CMV-seronegative. Sequencing input: PBMCs. The rearrangement uses TRBV19 and TRBJ1-2; 10 nucleotides match TRBD1. In nucleotides, the CDR3 is TGTGCCAGTAGACCCTTAAACCCCCGGGACAGGGGAAAGGATGGCTACACCTTC. This codes for CASRPLNPRDRGKDGYTF. Variable domain in full (rest from reference TRBV19 and TRBJ1-2): DGGITQSPKYLFRKEGQNVTLSCEQNLNHDAMYWYRQDPGQGLRLIYYSQIVNDFQKGDIAEGYSVSREKKESFPLTVTSAQKNPTAFYLCASRPLNPRDRGKDGYTFGSGTRLTVV.